In its sample, the clone carrying this TCR beta chain was seen many times. Trimming took 5 bases from V and 7 from J, leaving 15 bases between them. In germline, CDR1 is SGHTA, CDR2 FQGNSA. The CDR3 contains 13 residues. This record comes from a study of T cells after yellow fever vaccination. Using its own MiXCR run on the 5' RACE reads, TCRdb lists one record per CDR3 protein. The sample lists 250,000 to 300,000 distinct CDR3 sequences; 8.5% to 10% were seen once. This sequence was found in a man younger than 30 who received the YFV17D yellow fever vaccine. The rearrangement uses TRBV7-2 and TRBJ2-7, with a weak D call TRBD1 (6 bases). Specimen: CD4+ T cells sorted from PBMCs, collected 5 days after the yellow fever booster vaccination. Written as DNA, the CDR3 is TGTGCCAGCAGCCCCAACAGGGTGCAAGAGCAGTACTTC. Residues: CASSPNRVQEQYF.